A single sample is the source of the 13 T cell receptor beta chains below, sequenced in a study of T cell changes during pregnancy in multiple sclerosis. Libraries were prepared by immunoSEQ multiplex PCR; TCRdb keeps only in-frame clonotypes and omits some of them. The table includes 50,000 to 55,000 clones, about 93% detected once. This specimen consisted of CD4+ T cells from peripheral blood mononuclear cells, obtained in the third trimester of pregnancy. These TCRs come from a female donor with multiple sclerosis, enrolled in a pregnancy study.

CDR3 protein: CATTGVNTEAFF. Written as DNA, the CDR3 is TGTGCCACCACAGGGGTGAACACTGAAGCTTTCTTT. The chain carries TRBV10-3 and TRBJ1-1; 7 bases map to TRBD1. V lost 10 bases, J lost 0 bases, and 2 bases stayed unmatched. The CDR3 is made up of 12 amino acids. Germline V gene lookup returns CDR1 ENHRY and CDR2 SYGVKD.

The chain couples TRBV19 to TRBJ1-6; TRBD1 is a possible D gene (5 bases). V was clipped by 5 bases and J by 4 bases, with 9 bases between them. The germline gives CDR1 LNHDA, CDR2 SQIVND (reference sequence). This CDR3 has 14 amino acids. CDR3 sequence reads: CASSPGLYNSPLHF. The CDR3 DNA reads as TGTGCCAGTAGTCCGGGACTTTATAATTCACCCCTCCACTTT.

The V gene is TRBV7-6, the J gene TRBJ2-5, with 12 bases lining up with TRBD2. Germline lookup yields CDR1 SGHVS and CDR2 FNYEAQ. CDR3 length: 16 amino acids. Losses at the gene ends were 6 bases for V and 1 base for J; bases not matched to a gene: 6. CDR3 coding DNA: TGTGCCAGCAGTCCGTCTAGCGGGGGGGTCCAAGAGACCCAGTACTTC. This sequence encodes CASSPSSGGVQETQYF.

The CDR3 DNA sequence: TGCAGCGTGGAGGATAGCGGTTCCCCCTCCTACAATGAGCAGTTCTTC. Translated, it gives CSVEDSGSPSYNEQFF. V and J are TRBV29-1 and TRBJ2-1, with D possibly TRBD2 on 6 matching bases. There are 16 residues in the CDR3. Trimming took 6 bases from V and 0 from J, leaving 18 bases between them. The germline V gene has CDR1 SQVTM and CDR2 ANQGSEA.

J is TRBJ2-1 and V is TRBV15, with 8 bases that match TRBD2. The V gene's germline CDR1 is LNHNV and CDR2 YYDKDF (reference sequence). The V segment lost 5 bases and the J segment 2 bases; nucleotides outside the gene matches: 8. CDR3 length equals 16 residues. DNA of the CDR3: TGTGCCACCAGCGGATCTAAGCGGGGGACCTACAATGAGCAGTTCTTC. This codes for CATSGSKRGTYNEQFF.

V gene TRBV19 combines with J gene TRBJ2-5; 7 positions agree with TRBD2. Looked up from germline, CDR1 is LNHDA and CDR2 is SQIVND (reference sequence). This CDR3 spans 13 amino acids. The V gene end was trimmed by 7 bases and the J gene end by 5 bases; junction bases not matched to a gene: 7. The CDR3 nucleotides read TGTGCCAGTACCGCGGGGGTTTGGGAGACCCAGTACTTC. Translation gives CASTAGVWETQYF.

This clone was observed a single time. For the CDR3, the DNA is TGTGCCAGCAGGGGTCGGCAGGGAACTGAAGCTTTCTTT. This encodes CASRGRQGTEAFF. This chain uses TRBV7-9 with TRBJ1-1; the D gene is possibly TRBD1 (5 bases). V lost 6 bases and J lost 5, with 13 bases in between. The CDR3 is 13 residues long. Looked up from germline, CDR1 is SEHNR and CDR2 is FQNEAQ (reference sequence). Supplemented by reference TRBV7-9 and TRBJ1-1, the full variable domain reads DTGVSQNPRHKITKRGQNVTFRCDPISEHNRLYWYRQTLGQGPEFLTYFQNEAQLEKSRLLSDRFSAERPKGSFSTLEIQRTEQGDSAMYLCASRGRQGTEAFFGQGTRLTVV.

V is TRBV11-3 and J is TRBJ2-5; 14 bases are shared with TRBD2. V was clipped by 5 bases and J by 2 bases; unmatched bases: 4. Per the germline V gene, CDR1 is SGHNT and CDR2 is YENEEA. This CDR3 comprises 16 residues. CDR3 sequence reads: CASSPGTSGRQETQYF. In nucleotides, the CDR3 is TGTGCCAGCAGCCCAGGGACTAGCGGGAGACAAGAGACCCAGTACTTC.

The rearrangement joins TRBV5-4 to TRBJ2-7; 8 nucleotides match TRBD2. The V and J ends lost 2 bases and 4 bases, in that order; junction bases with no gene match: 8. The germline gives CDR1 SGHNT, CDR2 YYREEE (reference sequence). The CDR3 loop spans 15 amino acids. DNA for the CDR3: TGTGCCAGCAGCTTTGGCCACGGGGGGGTTTACGAGCAGTACTTC. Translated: CASSFGHGGVYEQYF.

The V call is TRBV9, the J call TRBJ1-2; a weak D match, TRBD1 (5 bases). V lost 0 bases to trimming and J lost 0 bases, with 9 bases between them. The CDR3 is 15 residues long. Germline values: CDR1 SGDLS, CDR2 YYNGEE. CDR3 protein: CASSVEGHSNYGYTF. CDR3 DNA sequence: TGTGCCAGCAGCGTAGAGGGGCATTCTAACTATGGCTACACCTTC.

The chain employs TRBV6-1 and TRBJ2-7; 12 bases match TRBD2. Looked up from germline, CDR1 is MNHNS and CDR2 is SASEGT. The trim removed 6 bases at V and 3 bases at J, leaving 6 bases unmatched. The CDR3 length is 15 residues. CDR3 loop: CASRTQGLAGYEQYF. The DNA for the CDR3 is TGTGCCAGCAGAACTCAGGGACTAGCGGGCTACGAGCAGTACTTC.

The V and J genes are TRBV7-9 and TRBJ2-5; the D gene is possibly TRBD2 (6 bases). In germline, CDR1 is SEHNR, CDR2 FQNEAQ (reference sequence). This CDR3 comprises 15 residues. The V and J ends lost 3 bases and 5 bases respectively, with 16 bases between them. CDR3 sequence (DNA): TGTGCCAGCAGCTTGAGGGTAGGGCTAGCGGAGACCCAGTACTTC. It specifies CASSLRVGLAETQYF.

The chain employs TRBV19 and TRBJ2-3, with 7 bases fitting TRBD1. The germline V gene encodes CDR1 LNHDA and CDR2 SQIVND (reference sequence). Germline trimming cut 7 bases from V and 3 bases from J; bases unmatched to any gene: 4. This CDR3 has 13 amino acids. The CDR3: CASNRGLTDTQYF. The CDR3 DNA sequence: TGTGCCAGTAACAGGGGTTTGACAGATACGCAGTATTTT.